Given below is one T cell receptor beta chain in context. This sample is part of a study of blood T cells in healthy people across ages. Next came a second PCR, run for about 6 to 11 cycles, which used a sample-barcoded 5' primer along with a J-beta primer mix. Every cDNA molecule carried a tag from a template-switch adaptor bearing 12 random nucleotides. TCRdb recomputed calls from the 5' RACE reads with MiXCR, one row per CDR3 protein. This sample has roughly 1,500,000 distinct CDR3 sequences, with approximately 38% found just once. The CDR3 sequence is 15 residues long. Germline CDR1 SEHNR, CDR2 FQNEAQ (reference sequence). V dropped 5 bases and J dropped 1; count of bases not matched to a gene: 7.

This TCR was sampled from a woman aged 18 to 35 in good health. Material for sequencing was blood. The chain is built from TRBV7-9 and TRBJ2-5, with TRBD2 matching over 7 bases. The DNA for the CDR3 is TGTGCCAGCAGCAGCATGGGGGGGATCCAAGAGACCCAGTACTTC. Translated: CASSSMGGIQETQYF.